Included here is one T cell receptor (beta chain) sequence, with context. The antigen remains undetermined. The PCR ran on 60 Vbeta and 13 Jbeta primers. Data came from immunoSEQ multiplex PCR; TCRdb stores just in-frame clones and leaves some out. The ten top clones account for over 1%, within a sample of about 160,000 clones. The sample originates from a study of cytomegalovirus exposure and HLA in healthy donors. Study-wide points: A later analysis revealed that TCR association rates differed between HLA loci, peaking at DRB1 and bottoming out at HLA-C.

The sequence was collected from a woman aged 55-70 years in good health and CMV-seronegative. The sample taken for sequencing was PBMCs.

This chain's CDR3 is CASSRGRPYYGYTF. In DNA, the CDR3 is TGCGCCAGCAGTCGGGGCAGGCCTTACTATGGCTACACCTTC. The chain carries TRBV23-1 and TRBJ1-2, with a possible D match to TRBD1 (5 bases). TRBV23-1 is sorted into the ORF group, with uncertain function. V gave up 4 bases and J gave up 3 bases, with 12 bases separating them. The CDR3 has 14 residues.